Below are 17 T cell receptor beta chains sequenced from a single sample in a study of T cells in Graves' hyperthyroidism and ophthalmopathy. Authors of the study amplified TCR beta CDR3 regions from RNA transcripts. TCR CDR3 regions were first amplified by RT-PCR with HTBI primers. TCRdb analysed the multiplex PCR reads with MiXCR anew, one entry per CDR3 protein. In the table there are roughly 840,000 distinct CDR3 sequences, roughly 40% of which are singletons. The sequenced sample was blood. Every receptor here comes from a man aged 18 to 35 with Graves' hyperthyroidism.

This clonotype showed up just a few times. CDR3 loop: CASSDREDGAETQYF. The CDR3 DNA is TGTGCCAGCAGCGACAGAGAGGATGGCGCAGAGACCCAGTACTTC. V and J are TRBV7-8 and TRBJ2-5, with TRBD1 as a possible D gene (5 bases). There are 15 residues in the CDR3. V lost 5 bases to trimming and J lost 4 bases, with 17 bases between them. The germline CDR1 and CDR2 sequences are SGHVS and FQNEAQ.

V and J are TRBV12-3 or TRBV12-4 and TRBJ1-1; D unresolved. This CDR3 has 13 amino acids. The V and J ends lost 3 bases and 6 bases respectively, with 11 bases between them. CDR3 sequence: CASSFNTISEAFF. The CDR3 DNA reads TGTGCCAGCAGTTTCAACACTATCTCTGAAGCTTTCTTT.

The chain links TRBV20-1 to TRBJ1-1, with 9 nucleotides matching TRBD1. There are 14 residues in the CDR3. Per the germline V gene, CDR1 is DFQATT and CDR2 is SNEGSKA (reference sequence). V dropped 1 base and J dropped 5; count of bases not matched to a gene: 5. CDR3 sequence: CSARVGTGRTEAFF. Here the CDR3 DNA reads TGCAGTGCTAGAGTTGGGACAGGGCGGACTGAAGCTTTCTTT.

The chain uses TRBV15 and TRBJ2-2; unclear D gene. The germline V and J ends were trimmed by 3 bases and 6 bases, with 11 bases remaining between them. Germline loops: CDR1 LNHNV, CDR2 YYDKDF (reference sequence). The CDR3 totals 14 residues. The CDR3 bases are TGTGCCACCAGCAGCTTAGGAAAGCCCGGGGAGCTGTTTTTT. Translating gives CATSSLGKPGELFF.

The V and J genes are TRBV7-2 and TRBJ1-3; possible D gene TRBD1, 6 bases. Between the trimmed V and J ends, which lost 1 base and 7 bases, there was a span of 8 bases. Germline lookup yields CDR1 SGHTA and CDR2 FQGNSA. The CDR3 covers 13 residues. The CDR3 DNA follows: TGTGCCAGCAGCTTAGGGACAGAGAACACCATATATTTT. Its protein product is CASSLGTENTIYF.

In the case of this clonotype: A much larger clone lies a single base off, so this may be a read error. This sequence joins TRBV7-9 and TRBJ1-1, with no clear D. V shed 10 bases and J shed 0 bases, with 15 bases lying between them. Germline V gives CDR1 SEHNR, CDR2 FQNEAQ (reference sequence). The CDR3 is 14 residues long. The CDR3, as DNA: TGTGCCACCGACCATCAGACCTTGAACACTGAAGCTTTCTTT. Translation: CATDHQTLNTEAFF.

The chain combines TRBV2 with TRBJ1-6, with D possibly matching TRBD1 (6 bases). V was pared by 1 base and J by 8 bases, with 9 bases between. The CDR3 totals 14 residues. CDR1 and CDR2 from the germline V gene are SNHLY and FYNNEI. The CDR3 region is CASSEEQGYSPLHF. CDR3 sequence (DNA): TGTGCCAGCAGTGAAGAACAGGGTTATTCACCCCTCCACTTT.

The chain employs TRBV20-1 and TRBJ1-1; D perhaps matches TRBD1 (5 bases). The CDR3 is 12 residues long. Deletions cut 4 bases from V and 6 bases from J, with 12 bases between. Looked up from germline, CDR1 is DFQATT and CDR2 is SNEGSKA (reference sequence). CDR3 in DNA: TGCAGTGCTAAAGGAGGGGTCCCTGAAGCTTTCTTT. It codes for CSAKGGVPEAFF.

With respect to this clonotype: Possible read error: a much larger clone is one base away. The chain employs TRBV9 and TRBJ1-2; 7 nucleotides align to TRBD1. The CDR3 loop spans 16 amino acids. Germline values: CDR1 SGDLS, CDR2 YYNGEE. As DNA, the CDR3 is TGTGCCAGCAGCTTCGAATCGGGACAGTCAGTTTATGGCTACGCCTTC. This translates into CASSFESGQSVYGYAF.

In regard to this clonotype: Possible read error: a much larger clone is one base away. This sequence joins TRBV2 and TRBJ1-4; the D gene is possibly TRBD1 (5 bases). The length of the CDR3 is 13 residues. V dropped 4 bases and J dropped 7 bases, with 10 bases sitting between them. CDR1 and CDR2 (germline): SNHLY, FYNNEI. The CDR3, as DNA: TGTGCCAGCAGTGGGGAGGGGAGTGAAAAACTGTTTTTT. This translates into CASSGEGSEKLFF.

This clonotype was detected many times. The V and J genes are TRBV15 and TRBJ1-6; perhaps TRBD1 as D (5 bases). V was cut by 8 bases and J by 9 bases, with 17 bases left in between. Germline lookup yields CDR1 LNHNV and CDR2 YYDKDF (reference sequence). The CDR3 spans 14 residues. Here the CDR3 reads CATGRGDWGSPLHF. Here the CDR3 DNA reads TGTGCCACCGGGAGAGGGGACTGGGGTTCACCCCTCCACTTT.

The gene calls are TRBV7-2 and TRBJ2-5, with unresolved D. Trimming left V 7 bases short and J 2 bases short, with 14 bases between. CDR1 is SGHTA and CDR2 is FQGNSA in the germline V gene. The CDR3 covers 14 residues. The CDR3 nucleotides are TGTGCCAGCATCCTCCTGACACCTCAAGAGACCCAGTACTTC. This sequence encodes CASILLTPQETQYF.

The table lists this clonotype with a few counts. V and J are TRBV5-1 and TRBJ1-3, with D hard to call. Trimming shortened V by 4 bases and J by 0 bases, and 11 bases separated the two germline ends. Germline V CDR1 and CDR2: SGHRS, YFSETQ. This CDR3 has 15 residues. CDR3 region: CASSNPRSSGNTIYF. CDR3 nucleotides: TGCGCCAGCAGCAACCCAAGGAGCTCTGGAAACACCATATATTTT.

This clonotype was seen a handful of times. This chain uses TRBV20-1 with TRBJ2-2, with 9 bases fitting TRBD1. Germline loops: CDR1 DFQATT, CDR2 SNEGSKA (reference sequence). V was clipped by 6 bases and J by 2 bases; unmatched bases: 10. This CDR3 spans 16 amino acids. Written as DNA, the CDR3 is TGCAGTGCCACGGACCGGGACAGGGCAAACACCGGGGAGCTGTTTTTT. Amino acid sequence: CSATDRDRANTGELFF.

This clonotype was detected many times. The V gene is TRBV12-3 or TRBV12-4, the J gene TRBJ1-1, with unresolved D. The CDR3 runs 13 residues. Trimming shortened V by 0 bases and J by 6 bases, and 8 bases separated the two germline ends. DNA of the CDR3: TGTGCCAGCAGTTTAGCGTCTGTGGCTGAAGCTTTCTTT. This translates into CASSLASVAEAFF.

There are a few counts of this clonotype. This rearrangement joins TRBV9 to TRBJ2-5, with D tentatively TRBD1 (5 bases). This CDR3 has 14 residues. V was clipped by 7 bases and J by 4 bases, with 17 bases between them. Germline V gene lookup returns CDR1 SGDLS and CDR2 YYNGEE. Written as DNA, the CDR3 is TGTGCCAGCGGACACAAGGAAAAACGAGAGACCCAGTACTTC. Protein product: CASGHKEKRETQYF.

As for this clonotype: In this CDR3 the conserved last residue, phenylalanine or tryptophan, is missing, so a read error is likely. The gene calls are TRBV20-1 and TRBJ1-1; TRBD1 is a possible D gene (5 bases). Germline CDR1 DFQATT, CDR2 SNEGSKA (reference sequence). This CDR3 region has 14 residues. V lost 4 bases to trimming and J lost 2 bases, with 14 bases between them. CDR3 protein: CSANIGGINTEAFC. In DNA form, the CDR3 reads TGCAGTGCTAACATCGGGGGGATAAACACTGAAGCTTTCTGT.